This record concerns one T cell receptor beta chain sequence. Its antigen is currently unknown. These data come from a study of shared clonotypes between healthy human individuals. Overall study findings and caveats: Clonotype sharing among donors was expected to depend on sequencing depth.

Sequencing was at deep level. Libraries were prepared by immunoSEQ multiplex PCR; TCRdb keeps only in-frame clonotypes and omits some of them. The table includes approximately 740,000 clones, roughly 92% detected once. Selected positively for CCR7 and CD45RO-negative, naive CD8 cells excluded terminally differentiated effector memory CD45RA+ cells. The sequence derives from a man aged 25 to 40 in good health. Sequenced: naive CD8+ T cells sorted from blood.

The CDR3 spells CASSSPAGHPEKLFF. The CDR3 DNA sequence: TGTGCCAGCAGCTCCCCAGCGGGCCATCCTGAAAAACTGTTTTTT. The V gene is TRBV7-9, the J gene TRBJ1-4; D unclear. Trimming stripped 4 bases from V and 7 bases from J, with 16 bases between. CDR3 length equals 15 residues. CDR1 SEHNR and CDR2 FQNEAQ come from the germline V gene (reference sequence).